These T cell receptor beta chains were read from a single sample in a study of control samples from healthy donors and cancer patients. Repertoires were generated with immunoSEQ multiplex PCR, while TCRdb's copy carries only in-frame clones and drops some. The sample includes about 54,000 clones, around 95% of them seen just once. The material sequenced was blood. The receptors were sampled from a woman aged 25 to 39 in good health. Both conserved end residues are part of each CDR3. The D gene is left open where the match is weak. Size tells how often a clone was seen (once, few, many) or the class of an expanded clone, and some rows leave it out.

V,size,D,J,CDR3,DNA
TRBV5-6,-,-,TRBJ2-7,CASSDVSSYEQYF,TGTGCCAGCAGCGACGTGAGTAGCTACGAGCAGTACTTC
TRBV28,-,-,TRBJ1-1,CASALGGDTEAFF,TGTGCCAGCGCCCTGGGGGGGGACACTGAAGCTTTCTTT
TRBV5-1,-,TRBD1,TRBJ1-1,CASSLRQGTEAFF,TGCGCCAGCAGCTTGAGACAGGGCACTGAAGCTTTCTTT
TRBV10-3,-,-,TRBJ1-5,CAISGDGSSNQPQHF,TGTGCCATCAGTGGGGATGGGAGTAGCAATCAGCCCCAGCATTTT
TRBV25-1,-,-,TRBJ1-4,CASSGGRATNEKLFF,TGTGCCAGCAGTGGGGGCCGAGCAACTAATGAAAAACTGTTTTTT
TRBV9,once,TRBD2,TRBJ2-7,CASSVGPSIAGVRYEQYF,TGTGCCAGCAGCGTAGGGCCCTCGATAGCGGGAGTAAGATACGAGCAGTACTTC
TRBV27,-,-,TRBJ1-5,CASSPTFEGGQPQHF,TGTGCCAGCAGTCCAACGTTTGAGGGCGGTCAGCCCCAGCATTTT
TRBV28,-,-,TRBJ2-7,CASSLKGAYEQYF,TGTGCCAGCAGTTTAAAGGGTGCGTACGAGCAGTACTTC
TRBV7-2,-,TRBD2,TRBJ2-3,CASSSGLAGGRGWGYF,TGTGCCAGCAGCTCTGGACTAGCGGGAGGACGGGGGTGGGGGTATTTT
TRBV13,-,-,TRBJ1-4,CASSLEGAANEKLFF,TGTGCCAGCAGCTTGGAAGGGGCAGCTAATGAAAAACTGTTTTTT
TRBV10-2,few,-,TRBJ1-2,CASSESTGHHGYTF,TGCGCCAGCAGTGAATCAACAGGGCACCATGGCTACACCTTC
TRBV7-9,-,TRBD2,TRBJ2-1,CASSGPGLAGWDEQFF,TGTGCCAGCAGCGGACCGGGACTAGCGGGTTGGGATGAGCAGTTCTTC
TRBV28,-,-,TRBJ1-1,CASSPSPVLGGTEAFF,TGTGCCAGCAGTCCGAGCCCGGTCCTAGGCGGCACTGAAGCTTTCTTT
TRBV11-2,-,TRBD1,TRBJ1-3,CASSVDRAGNTIYF,TGTGCCAGCAGCGTCGACAGGGCTGGAAACACCATATATTTT
TRBV7-8,-,TRBD1,TRBJ2-5,CASSLGTGQETQYF,TGTGCCAGCAGCTTAGGGACAGGCCAAGAGACCCAGTACTTC
TRBV18,-,-,TRBJ2-1,CASSPPGGALVFF,TGTGCCAGCTCACCACCGGGCGGCGCCTTAGTGTTCTTC
TRBV12-3/TRBV12-4,once,-,TRBJ2-7,CASSFAAEQYF,TGTGCCAGCAGTTTTGCAGCTGAGCAGTACTTC
TRBV29-1,-,TRBD1,TRBJ1-4,CSVGTAPTNEKLFF,TGCAGCGTCGGGACAGCCCCAACTAATGAAAAACTGTTTTTT
TRBV10-1,-,TRBD2,TRBJ2-3,CASSESNVRAGTSGSASTDTQYF,TGCGCCAGCAGTGAGTCGAATGTTAGGGCGGGGACTAGCGGGAGCGCGAGCACAGATACGCAGTATTTT
TRBV28,-,-,TRBJ1-4,CASSLQSPLGEKLFF,TGTGCCAGCAGTTTACAGTCCCCATTAGGGGAAAAACTGTTTTTT
TRBV6-6,-,-,TRBJ1-5,CASRKAWDTGQPQHF,TGTGCCAGCAGAAAGGCGTGGGATACAGGACAGCCCCAGCATTTT
TRBV5-1,-,TRBD2,TRBJ2-1,CASSPNSGRNYNEQFF,TGCGCCAGCAGCCCCAATAGCGGGAGGAACTACAATGAGCAGTTCTTC
TRBV28,-,-,TRBJ1-1,CASSLPMMNTEAFF,TGTGCCAGCAGTTTACCCATGATGAACACTGAAGCTTTCTTT
TRBV19,-,TRBD1,TRBJ1-5,CARRGGTDGGLQPQHF,TGTGCCAGGCGCGGGGGGACAGATGGGGGCCTGCAGCCCCAGCATTTT
TRBV2,few,-,TRBJ2-7,CASIDGRIYEQYF,TGTGCCAGCATTGACGGACGGATATACGAGCAGTACTTC